This T cell receptor (beta chain) was captured by sequencing in a study of T-cell reconstitution after alpha-beta-depleted transplantation in children. Notes on the study in general: Day-60 TCRbeta diversity that was high in some patients was derived from surviving recipient T cells and thymic progenitors. A year post-transplant, T-cell counts and diversity derived mostly from newly produced T cells. Several hundred expanded graft clones reportedly gave rise to the alpha-beta T cells present about two months after transplant.

CDR1 DFQATT and CDR2 SNEGSKA come from the germline V gene (reference sequence). There are 12 residues in the CDR3. Trimming cost V 7 bases and J 7 bases, with 16 bases left between them. With regard to this clonotype: Its antigen is still unknown.

TCRbeta library construction was performed incorporating unique molecular identifiers. TCRdb passed the PCR reads through MiXCR, listing each CDR3 protein once. The sample carries about 420,000 distinct CDR3 sequences, 15% to 20% recorded once. This TCR derives from a boy under two years old who had a stem cell transplant for Wiskott-Aldrich syndrome, so the T cells may come from the graft donor. The sequencing used PBMCs, mostly from graft donor cells, collected 360 days after TCRalphabeta/CD19-depleted stem cell transplant. This chain links TRBV20-1 with TRBJ2-5, with a possible D match to TRBD1 (5 bases). The CDR3 nucleotides are TGCAGTGGGGGCAGAGGTACCGGGACCCAGTACTTC. This gives the protein CSGGRGTGTQYF.